These T cell receptor beta chains were read from a single sample in a study of blood T cell repertoires in COVID-19. Assay used: immunoSEQ multiplex PCR; TCRdb lists only in-frame clones, some missing. The sample shows about 120,000 clones, roughly 85% of them seen only once. The sample taken for sequencing was peripheral blood. These receptors all come from a man between 25 and 39 years old with acute or convalescent COVID-19. CDR3s include the opening cysteine and the closing phenylalanine or tryptophan. D genes are given only for firm matches. Size is stated for part of the rows, as once, few or many counts, or as a class when the clone is expanded.

abundance	d_gene	v_gene	j_gene	CDR3nt	CDR3aa
NA	NA	TRBV6-5	TRBJ1-2	TGTGCCAGCAGTCCCACAGTCCTCTATGGCTACACCTTC	CASSPTVLYGYTF
NA	TRBD1	TRBV7-2	TRBJ1-2	TGTGCCAGCAGTTTAGGACAGGGGTGGGATGGCTACACCTTC	CASSLGQGWDGYTF
few	NA	TRBV4-3	TRBJ1-2	TGCGCCAGCAGCCAAGCCAACAGAGCAGGGCGGCGTGGCTACACCTTC	CASSQANRAGRRGYTF
NA	TRBD1	TRBV11-2	TRBJ1-4	TGTGCCAGCAGCCCACTGCCCGGGACAGGGAATGAAAAACTGTTTTTT	CASSPLPGTGNEKLFF
NA	TRBD2	TRBV7-8	TRBJ2-2	TGTGCCAGCAGCAACCGGGACTATTTGGACACCGGGGAGCTGTTTTTT	CASSNRDYLDTGELFF
NA	TRBD1	TRBV7-6	TRBJ2-1	TGTGCCAGCAGCTTAGGACCCAGGGGGCCCCTCAATGAGCAGTTCTTC	CASSLGPRGPLNEQFF
NA	TRBD2	TRBV7-9	TRBJ2-1	TGTGCCAGCAGCTTCCTCAGACTAGCGGTGTTCTACAATGAGCAGTTCTTC	CASSFLRLAVFYNEQFF
NA	NA	TRBV3-1/TRBV3-2	TRBJ1-5	TGTGCCAGCAGCCCGACTCAGAATCAGCCCCAGCATTTT	CASSPTQNQPQHF
NA	TRBD1	TRBV9	TRBJ2-1	TGTGCCAGCAGCCCACACAGGGGGCTAGTGGGAGAGGCTGAGCAGTTCTTC	CASSPHRGLVGEAEQFF
NA	NA	TRBV7-8	TRBJ2-3	TGTGCCAGCAGCTTTGCGGGGGCCACAGATACGCAGTATTTT	CASSFAGATDTQYF
NA	NA	TRBV7-9	TRBJ1-4	TGTGCCAGCAGCCGTAATGAAAAACTGTTTTTT	CASSRNEKLFF
NA	NA	TRBV4-1	TRBJ1-2	TGCGCCAGCAGCCATTCCTTCAAGTTAGCTAACTATGGCTACACCTTC	CASSHSFKLANYGYTF
NA	TRBD2	TRBV10-2	TRBJ2-5	TGCGCCAGCAGTGAGGGGCGGGGGGGCCTCCAAGAGACCCAGTACTTC	CASSEGRGGLQETQYF
few	NA	TRBV12-3/TRBV12-4	TRBJ2-3	TGTGCCAGCAGTTCGAGGGGGACAGATACGCAGTATTTT	CASSSRGTDTQYF
NA	TRBD2	TRBV10-3	TRBJ2-1	TGTGCCATCAGAACTAGCGGGGGGGAGGTTGAGCAGTTCTTC	CAIRTSGGEVEQFF
NA	TRBD2	TRBV5-1	TRBJ2-2	TGCGCCAGCAGCTTCGGGGGGGCCCCCACCGGGGAGCTGTTTTTT	CASSFGGAPTGELFF
NA	NA	TRBV4-3	TRBJ2-5	TGCGCCAGCAGCCAAGGGAGGGCGGGGGAGACCCAGTACTTC	CASSQGRAGETQYF
NA	TRBD2	TRBV5-8	TRBJ2-1	TGTGCCAGCAGCTTGCGACGGGAGGGCCGCAGTGAGCAGTTCTTC	CASSLRREGRSEQFF
NA	NA	TRBV5-1	TRBJ1-1	TGCGCCAGCAGCTCTCAAGGGGAGGAGGCTTTCTTT	CASSSQGEEAFF
NA	NA	TRBV9	TRBJ2-6	TGTGCCAGCAGCGTAGGGCCGGGACAAGAAGGCTCTGGGGCCAACGTCCTGACTTTC	CASSVGPGQEGSGANVLTF
NA	NA	TRBV6-1	TRBJ1-6	TGTGCCAGCAGTGAAGACTTCGGGAATTCACCCCTCCACTTT	CASSEDFGNSPLHF
NA	NA	TRBV29-1	TRBJ1-4	TGCAGCGCCAAGCCCGCGGGGGCGGGGGAACTGTTTTTT	CSAKPAGAGELFF
NA	TRBD2	TRBV25-1	TRBJ2-1	TGTGCCAGCAGTGAATCTAGCGGGAGGGCCGATGAGCAGTTCTTC	CASSESSGRADEQFF
NA	NA	TRBV27	TRBJ2-1	TGTGCCACCATCAGCGGGTTGGACTACAATGAGCAGTTCTTC	CATISGLDYNEQFF
NA	TRBD2	TRBV18	TRBJ2-3	TGTGCCAGCTCCCCCCTAGCGGAAAGCACAGATACGCAGTATTTT	CASSPLAESTDTQYF
NA	NA	TRBV9	TRBJ2-2	TGTGCCAGCAGCGTAGCCGGCGGAACCGGGGAGCTGTTTTTT	CASSVAGGTGELFF
once	NA	TRBV19	TRBJ1-2	TGTGCCAGTAGTTCAGGGGCGGGCTATGGCTACACCTTC	CASSSGAGYGYTF
NA	TRBD2	TRBV2	TRBJ2-1	TGTGCCAGCAGGCGGGAGGGGCGTGAGCAGTTCTTC	CASRREGREQFF
once	NA	TRBV5-8	TRBJ1-2	TGTGCCAGCAGCTTGCGCAGGGTTGGCTACACCTTC	CASSLRRVGYTF